This entry describes one T cell receptor beta chain. What it binds is unknown. TCRdb's table, derived via immunoSEQ multiplex PCR, lists solely in-frame clones and lacks some. Of approximately 80,000 clones in the sample, 75% to 95% are singletons; the top ten hold approximately 6.9%. The data stem from a study of OX40 agonist ivuxolimab in advanced cancers. Study-wide points: Compared with CD4+, CD8+ T cells on average had more expanded clones.

Germline lookup yields CDR1 MNHEY and CDR2 SMNVEV (reference sequence). The V and J ends lost 6 bases and 7 bases respectively, with 12 bases between them. This CDR3 comprises 13 residues. The receptor comes from an adult with an advanced solid tumor such as melanoma, head and neck, liver or kidney cancer. V gene TRBV27 combines with J gene TRBJ1-4; weak D call: TRBD1 (5 bases). The sample here was CD4+ or CD8+ T cells sorted from blood, taken in a trial of the OX40 agonist ivuxolimab. In DNA form, the CDR3 reads TGTGCCAGCAGGGGTATTAGGGGTGAAAAACTGTTTTTT. Encoded protein: CASRGIRGEKLFF.